This T cell receptor (beta chain) comes out of a study of blood T cell repertoires in COVID-19. Overall study context: Material from acute and convalescent COVID-19 was sourced from the United States, Italy and Spain. The cDNA or gDNA used as material had been derived from T cells, B-cell-depleted T cells, or PBMCs.

Enrollees, 18 to 89 years old, lived in about two dozen US areas. Sequencing used immunoSEQ multiplex PCR; TCRdb keeps in-frame clones, though not all of them. The sample has about 270,000 clones; roughly 93% are singletons. This TCR derives from a woman between 40 and 50 years old with acute COVID-19. Sequencing used PBMCs or T cells enriched from blood (not recorded which).

The CDR3 protein is CASRAGTSTDTQYF. The DNA for the CDR3 is TGTGCCAGCAGGGCGGGGACTAGCACAGATACGCAGTATTTT. This chain links TRBV2 with TRBJ2-3, with a possible D match to TRBD2 (6 bases). This CDR3 contains 14 residues. Trimming removed 6 bases at V and 0 bases at J, with 10 bases between. CDR1 SNHLY and CDR2 FYNNEI come from the germline V gene.